The rows below give T cell receptor beta chains drawn from one sample of a study of CD8 T cells in ankylosing spondylitis. TCRdb recomputed calls from the 5' RACE reads with MiXCR, one row per CDR3 protein. This table holds about 540,000 distinct CDR3 sequences, roughly 13% found once. Sequences were obtained from blood, either unsorted or a sorted T cell fraction (not recorded which). These receptors originate from a male donor with ankylosing spondylitis. Both conserved end residues are part of each CDR3. The D gene is left open where the match is weak. Rows may omit the clone size; those that give it use once, few, many or a size class.

V gene	D gene	J gene	clone size	CDR3 DNA	CDR3 protein
TRBV3-1	TRBD1	TRBJ2-7	few	TGTGCCAGCAGCGTGACAGGGACCGGCGAGCAGTACTTC	CASSVTGTGEQYF
TRBV6-1	NA	TRBJ1-1	NA	TGTGCCAGCAGGCCGCCGGAGGGAGGTACTGAAGCTTTCTTT	CASRPPEGGTEAFF
TRBV12-3/TRBV12-4	NA	TRBJ1-1	few	TGTGCCAGCAGCCCCCCGGGGCCTGGGGTCACTGAAGCTTTCTTT	CASSPPGPGVTEAFF
TRBV20-1	TRBD2	TRBJ2-3	few	TGCAGTGCAAATGAAGCGGGAGGGTTCACAGATACGCAGTATTTT	CSANEAGGFTDTQYF
TRBV7-8	TRBD1	TRBJ2-1	few	TGTGCCAGCACCCTTGTGGGACAGGAATACAATGAGCAGTTCTTC	CASTLVGQEYNEQFF
TRBV7-8	NA	TRBJ1-5	few	TGTGCCAGCAGCTTAGAGAGGTGGGGGCCCAATCAGCCCCAGCATTTT	CASSLERWGPNQPQHF
TRBV10-3	NA	TRBJ1-1	few	TGTGCCATCAGTGAGTCATTGACCGAGACGGCTTTCTTT	CAISESLTETAFF
TRBV7-2	NA	TRBJ2-2	many	TGTGCCAGCAGCTACAGGGTTGGCACCGGGGAGCTGTTTTTT	CASSYRVGTGELFF
TRBV20-1	NA	TRBJ2-1	NA	TGCAGTGCCCCGGCGTCGTACAATGAGCAGTTCTTC	CSAPASYNEQFF
TRBV24-1	NA	TRBJ2-2	NA	TGTGCCACCAGTGAAATTGGAACCGGGGAGCTGTTTTTT	CATSEIGTGELFF
TRBV5-1	TRBD1	TRBJ1-2	NA	TGCGCCAGCAGGACGTGGGACAGGGAAAGCTATGGCTACACCTTC	CASRTWDRESYGYTF
TRBV9	TRBD2	TRBJ2-7	few	TGTGCCAGCAGCCCCCGACTAGCGGAGACTATGGAGCAGTACTTC	CASSPRLAETMEQYF
TRBV11-3	TRBD1	TRBJ1-6	few	TGTGCCAGCAGCTTATCTACAGGGACAGACAATAATTCACCCCTCCACTTT	CASSLSTGTDNNSPLHF
TRBV24-1	TRBD1	TRBJ2-1	few	TGTGCCACCAGTGATACCGGACAGGACGGTGAGCAGTTCTTC	CATSDTGQDGEQFF
TRBV7-2	NA	TRBJ2-1	few	TGTGCCAGCAGCCGGGAGTCACACAATGAGCAGTTCTTC	CASSRESHNEQFF
TRBV28	NA	TRBJ2-1	NA	TGTGCCAGCAGCTCTGGGTTCGATGAGCAGTTCTTC	CASSSGFDEQFF
TRBV20-1	NA	TRBJ1-1	NA	TGCAGTGCCGGGGTAGGGAGGAACACTGAAGCTTTCTTT	CSAGVGRNTEAFF
TRBV7-2	NA	TRBJ1-2	NA	TGTGCCAGCAGCAGGAATAGGGCTAACTATGGCTACACCTTC	CASSRNRANYGYTF
TRBV5-5	NA	TRBJ2-2	NA	TGTGCCAGCAGCTTGGCCCCGGGTAACGGGGAGCTGTTTTTT	CASSLAPGNGELFF
TRBV20-1	NA	TRBJ2-5	NA	TGCAGTGCACCCGGACGGGGAAAAGAGACCCAGTACTTC	CSAPGRGKETQYF
TRBV7-2	NA	TRBJ1-3	few	TGTGCCAGCAGCTTAGGGCAAAGAGGCTCTGGAAACACCATATATTTT	CASSLGQRGSGNTIYF